This is a list of T cell receptor beta chains from one sample in a study of beta chain features in type 1 diabetes. Libraries were prepared by immunoSEQ multiplex PCR; TCRdb keeps only in-frame clonotypes and omits some of them. This table holds under 850,000 clones, about an eighth found once. Sequenced material: naive CD4+ T cells from blood. Receptor source: a man aged 18 to 30 with type 1 diabetes. The CDR3 runs from the conserved cysteine through the conserved F or W. Each record gives: V gene, D gene, clone size, J gene, CDR3 protein, CDR3 DNA. The D gene is left open where the match is weak. Clone size is stated in some rows and not others, as once, few, many or a class when expanded.

TRBV2	TRBD1	NA	TRBJ2-5	CASSPGTGVETQYF	TGTGCCAGCAGTCCCGGGACAGGGGTGGAGACCCAGTACTTC
TRBV30	NA	few	TRBJ1-5	CAWSRGGSNQPQHF	TGTGCCTGGAGTAGGGGCGGTAGCAATCAGCCCCAGCATTTT
TRBV19	TRBD1	NA	TRBJ1-5	CASSPGQAGQPQHF	TGTGCCAGTAGTCCTGGACAGGCAGGACAGCCCCAGCATTTT
TRBV18	NA	few	TRBJ1-1	CASSPSPGNTEAFF	TGTGCCAGCTCACCCAGTCCGGGGAACACTGAAGCTTTCTTT
TRBV5-1	TRBD1	NA	TRBJ1-1	CASSPQTGGTEAFF	TGCGCCAGCAGCCCCCAGACAGGGGGCACTGAAGCTTTCTTT
TRBV29-1	NA	few	TRBJ2-3	CSVGATITDTQYF	TGCAGCGTTGGAGCTACGATCACAGATACGCAGTATTTT
TRBV15	NA	few	TRBJ1-1	CATSRDRGNSEAFF	TGTGCCACCAGCCGGGACCGAGGTAACTCTGAAGCTTTCTTT
TRBV5-1	TRBD1	few	TRBJ1-6	CASRSGEGSGTVYSPLHF	TGCGCCAGCAGAAGCGGAGAAGGGTCCGGGACAGTTTATTCACCCCTCCACTTT
TRBV10-3	NA	NA	TRBJ2-5	CAIRDTPATQYF	TGTGCCATCAGGGACACCCCGGCGACCCAGTACTTC
TRBV18	NA	few	TRBJ2-7	CASSPTSVTAYEQYF	TGTGCCAGCTCACCTACCTCGGTGACAGCGTACGAGCAGTACTTC
TRBV9	NA	few	TRBJ1-1	CASSTRQVSMNTEAFF	TGTGCCAGCAGCACTCGACAGGTTTCGATGAACACTGAAGCTTTCTTT
TRBV5-1	NA	few	TRBJ1-1	CASSLNTAMNTEAFF	TGCGCCAGCAGCTTGAATACCGCCATGAACACTGAAGCTTTCTTT
TRBV6-6	TRBD2	NA	TRBJ2-1	CASAGTSSYNEQFF	TGTGCCAGCGCCGGGACTAGCTCTTACAATGAGCAGTTCTTC
TRBV25-1	NA	few	TRBJ1-1	CASNAYSGTEAFF	TGTGCCAGCAATGCCTACTCAGGGACTGAAGCTTTCTTT
TRBV7-2	NA	few	TRBJ2-5	CASSLSETQYF	TGTGCCAGCAGCTTATCCGAGACCCAGTACTTC
TRBV7-3	TRBD1	NA	TRBJ2-1	CASSPPGQGNEQFF	TGTGCCAGCAGCCCCCCGGGACAGGGCAATGAGCAGTTCTTC
TRBV10-3	TRBD1	NA	TRBJ1-1	CAITGQGENTEAFF	TGTGCCATCACGGGACAGGGCGAGAACACTGAAGCTTTCTTT
TRBV29-1	TRBD1	few	TRBJ1-1	CSGTGALMNTEAFF	TGCAGCGGTACAGGGGCTTTAATGAACACTGAAGCTTTCTTT
TRBV10-2	NA	NA	TRBJ1-4	CASWGSSNEKLFF	TGCGCCAGCTGGGGGAGTTCTAATGAAAAACTGTTTTTT
TRBV5-4	NA	NA	TRBJ2-3	CASSSLAYGTDTQYF	TGTGCCAGCAGCTCACTAGCTTACGGCACAGATACGCAGTATTTT
TRBV7-9	NA	NA	TRBJ2-7	CASSLTAGEGEQYF	TGTGCCAGCAGCTTAACGGCAGGGGAAGGCGAGCAGTACTTC
TRBV11-3	TRBD1	NA	TRBJ2-5	CASSLRSGTAQETQYF	TGTGCCAGCAGCTTACGTTCCGGGACAGCGCAAGAGACCCAGTACTTC
TRBV25-1	TRBD1	NA	TRBJ2-1	CASSISGTGLNEQFF	TGTGCCAGCAGTATCTCCGGGACAGGTTTGAATGAGCAGTTCTTC
TRBV7-2	NA	few	TRBJ2-3	CASSLPGSTDTQYF	TGTGCCAGCAGCTTACCGGGAAGCACAGATACGCAGTATTTT
TRBV4-1	NA	NA	TRBJ2-6	CASSHPKAPGLVRSGANVLTF	TGCGCCAGCAGCCATCCCAAAGCGCCAGGGCTCGTTCGATCTGGGGCCAACGTCCTGACTTTC
TRBV10-3	NA	few	TRBJ1-2	CAISEGVYGYTF	TGTGCCATCAGTGAGGGGGTCTATGGCTACACCTTC
TRBV27	TRBD2	NA	TRBJ2-2	CASKPGTSGTTGELFF	TGTGCCAGCAAACCCGGGACTAGCGGAACTACCGGGGAGCTGTTTTTT
TRBV7-2	NA	few	TRBJ1-2	CASSLPTGNYGYTF	TGTGCCAGCAGCCTCCCGACTGGAAACTATGGCTACACCTTC
TRBV2	TRBD1	NA	TRBJ2-7	CASRTTGIYEQYF	TGTGCCAGCAGGACGACAGGGATCTACGAGCAGTACTTC
TRBV10-3	NA	NA	TRBJ2-3	CAISQDHSNTQYF	TGTGCCATCAGTCAGGACCATTCCAATACGCAGTATTTT
TRBV29-1	NA	few	TRBJ1-1	CSVAQGTEAFF	TGCAGCGTGGCCCAGGGCACTGAAGCTTTCTTT
TRBV19	TRBD1	few	TRBJ1-2	CASSRPGQGFGYTF	TGTGCCAGTAGTCGACCGGGACAGGGGTTTGGCTACACCTTC
TRBV30	NA	NA	TRBJ1-2	CAWSPPGATNYGYTF	TGTGCCTGGAGTCCCCCGGGGGCAACTAACTATGGCTACACCTTC
TRBV13	NA	NA	TRBJ1-3	CASSLIGRISGNTIYF	TGTGCCAGCAGCTTAATAGGCCGCATCTCTGGAAACACCATATATTTT
TRBV20-1	NA	NA	TRBJ2-1	CSAALEGEQFF	TGCAGTGCGGCACTTGAGGGTGAGCAGTTCTTC